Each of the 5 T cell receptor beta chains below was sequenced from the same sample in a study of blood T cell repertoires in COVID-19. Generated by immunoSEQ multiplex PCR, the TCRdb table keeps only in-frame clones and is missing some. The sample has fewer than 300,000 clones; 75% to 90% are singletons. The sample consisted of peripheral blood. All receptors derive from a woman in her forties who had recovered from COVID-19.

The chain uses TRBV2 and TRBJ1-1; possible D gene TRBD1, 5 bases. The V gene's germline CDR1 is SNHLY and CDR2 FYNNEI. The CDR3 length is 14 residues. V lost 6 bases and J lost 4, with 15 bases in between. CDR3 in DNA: TGTGCCAGCAGCCCCGCGCGGCAGGGCACTGAAGCTTTCTTT. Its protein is CASSPARQGTEAFF.

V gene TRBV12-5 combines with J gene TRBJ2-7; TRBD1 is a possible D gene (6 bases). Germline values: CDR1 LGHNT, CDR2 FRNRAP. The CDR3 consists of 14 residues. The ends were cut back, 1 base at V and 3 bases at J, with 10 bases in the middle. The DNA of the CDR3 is TGTGCTAGTGGTTTGGCGGGACACTACTACGAGCAGTACTTC. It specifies CASGLAGHYYEQYF.

The CDR3 DNA follows: TGTGCCAGCAGCTCCCCAGGAAATAACACTGAAGCTTTCTTT. Translated, it gives CASSSPGNNTEAFF. This chain joins TRBV7-3 and TRBJ1-1; D unresolved. With 4 bases removed from V and 2 bases from J, the gap between germline ends came to 11 bases. The CDR3 spans 14 residues. From germline, CDR1 is SGHTA and CDR2 FQGTGA.

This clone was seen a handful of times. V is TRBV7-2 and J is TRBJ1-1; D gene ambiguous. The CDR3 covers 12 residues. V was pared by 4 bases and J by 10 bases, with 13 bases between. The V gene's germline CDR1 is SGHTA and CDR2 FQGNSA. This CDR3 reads CASSSTRGLAFF. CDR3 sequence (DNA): TGTGCCAGCAGCTCGACACGGGGTCTAGCTTTCTTT.

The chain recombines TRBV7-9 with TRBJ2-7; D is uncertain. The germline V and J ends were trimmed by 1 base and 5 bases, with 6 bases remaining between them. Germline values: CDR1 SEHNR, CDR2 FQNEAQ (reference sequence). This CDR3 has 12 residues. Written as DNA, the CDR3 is TGTGCCAGCAGCTTAGGAGGAGACGAGCAGTACTTC. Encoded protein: CASSLGGDEQYF.